These T cell receptor beta chains were read from a single sample in a study of blood T cell repertoires in COVID-19. Clones were sequenced by immunoSEQ multiplex PCR, and TCRdb holds only the in-frame ones, with some missing. The sample lists 200,000 to 250,000 clones; approximately 80% were seen once. Material: PBMCs or T cells enriched from blood (not recorded which). The receptors come from a man in his fifties or sixties who had recovered from COVID-19. CDR3s leave out the opening cysteine and the closing phenylalanine or tryptophan.

J	V	CDR3
TRBJ1-2	TRBV5-1	ASSLEGTGWNGYT
TRBJ1-5	TRBV7-9	ASSVDTDQPQH
TRBJ2-1	TRBV11-2	ASSLGQNEQF
TRBJ1-1	TRBV11-3	ASSPRRTGTPEAF
TRBJ1-5	TRBV24-1	ATSDSQGTGNQPQH
TRBJ2-2	TRBV14	ASRPQVANTGELF
TRBJ2-7	TRBV5-6	ASRAYGSPLHYEQY
TRBJ2-2	TRBV5-8	ASSSRRGTGGTGELF
TRBJ1-2	TRBV11-2	ASDRGGYGYT
TRBJ1-1	TRBV3-1/TRBV3-2	ASSQDLILGQAEAF
TRBJ1-1	TRBV6-5	ASSLDKTTEAF
TRBJ1-3	TRBV7-6	ASSRRDNRNSGNTIY
TRBJ2-5	TRBV9	ASSPQSGGSGETQY
TRBJ1-2	TRBV19	ASSMEGQGYGYT
TRBJ2-3	TRBV3-1/TRBV3-2	ASRNRGETDTQY
TRBJ2-2	TRBV3-1/TRBV3-2	ASSHSWDRVHGELF
TRBJ2-1	TRBV10-1	ASSEYTGGAYNEQF
TRBJ2-7	TRBV29-1	SGALGPVPYEQY
TRBJ1-1	TRBV29-1	SADRGRVYTEAF
TRBJ2-1	TRBV20-1	SARDLPGWV
TRBJ2-3	TRBV15	ATSREFPGRQY
TRBJ1-1	TRBV3-1/TRBV3-2	ASSQAYIMNTEAF
TRBJ2-7	TRBV7-8	ASSATSGATTYEQY
TRBJ2-1	TRBV3-1/TRBV3-2	ASSLGLDHNEQF
TRBJ2-2	TRBV5-1	ASSLVLGLNTGELF
TRBJ1-3	TRBV6-1	ASSETGFSSGNTIY
TRBJ2-5	TRBV6-5	ASSLPGQQETQY
TRBJ2-1	TRBV7-3	ASSFGTSGYYNEQF
TRBJ2-3	TRBV29-1	SVGAGASDTQY
TRBJ2-5	TRBV9	ASSLSGASSQY
TRBJ1-1	TRBV29-1	SASPTGDTEAF
TRBJ1-2	TRBV9	ASRRTGAGIYGYT
TRBJ1-1	TRBV6-5	ASIITAGAVEAF
TRBJ2-2	TRBV18	ASSERQGNTGELF
TRBJ2-5	TRBV7-2	ASSLFSDRGRTQY
TRBJ2-4	TRBV5-1	ASSLGATGAGNIQY
TRBJ1-1	TRBV6-2/TRBV6-3	ASSPRARRATEAF
TRBJ1-2	TRBV7-9	ASSPSGRSNYGYT
TRBJ1-6	TRBV25-1	ASSLTGNSPLH
TRBJ2-1	TRBV7-9	ASRRSGGSSYNEQF
TRBJ1-1	TRBV7-2	ASSLTTNSRTEAF
TRBJ2-2	TRBV6-1	ASSDRVIRELF
TRBJ1-5	TRBV2	ASSEGTGRNQPQH
TRBJ2-1	TRBV3-1/TRBV3-2	ASSQERYNEQF
TRBJ2-5	TRBV19	ASSPSRQGGETQY
TRBJ2-3	TRBV9	ASSVEPAGADTQY
TRBJ2-5	TRBV7-9	ASSLGGPGETQY
TRBJ2-5	TRBV3-1/TRBV3-2	ASSQERDSWRETQY
TRBJ1-2	TRBV29-1	SVDRQGGGYT
TRBJ2-1	TRBV24-1	ATRPGTGVIDEQF
TRBJ2-3	TRBV13	ASSRGGAADTQY
TRBJ2-1	TRBV21-1	ASSTRRDRMYNEQF
TRBJ2-2	TRBV18	ASSPQGGTGELF
TRBJ2-2	TRBV9	ASSVLVPGELF
TRBJ1-5	TRBV24-1	ATSSGAQPQH
TRBJ2-7	TRBV27	ASTASGGALYEQY
TRBJ2-1	TRBV7-9	ASRLKESTNEQF
TRBJ2-4	TRBV7-2	ASSSGQKTNSKNIQY
TRBJ1-5	TRBV5-1	ASSLTGDNSNQPQH
TRBJ2-7	TRBV18	ASSRAALAGAEQY